One sample yielded the 20 T cell receptor beta chains listed below, sequenced in a study of T-cell reconstitution after alpha-beta-depleted transplantation in children. The authors prepared the TCRbeta library with unique molecular identifiers. TCRdb processed the PCR reads anew with MiXCR; each CDR3 protein has one entry. Of roughly 45,000 distinct CDR3 sequences listed, approximately 8.7% are singletons. The source material was PBMCs, mostly from graft donor cells, sampled 60 days after TCRalphabeta/CD19-depleted stem cell transplant. The receptors were gathered from a male patient aged 2-9 years who had a stem cell transplant for chronic granulomatous disease, so the T cells may come from the graft donor.

The CDR3 DNA reads TGTGCCTGGAGTGTTCTATTTAGCGGGAGGGCCGGAATAAATGAGCAGTTCTTC. The encoded protein is CAWSVLFSGRAGINEQFF. V and J are TRBV30 and TRBJ2-1, with 11 bases matching TRBD2. J gave up 7 bases and V 0 bases, and 14 bases lay outside the gene matches. The germline gives CDR1 GTSNPN, CDR2 SVGIG (reference sequence). The CDR3 totals 18 residues.

This clonotype was seen a handful of times. The chain carries TRBV27 and TRBJ1-1; D perhaps matches TRBD1 (5 bases). There are 14 residues in the CDR3. Trimming removed 4 bases at V and 2 bases at J, with 11 bases between. Germline CDR1 reads MNHEY; CDR2 reads SMNVEV (reference sequence). CDR3 nucleotides: TGTGCCAGCAGTTATAGGACAAGTAACACTGAAGCTTTCTTT. It yields the protein CASSYRTSNTEAFF.

The chain couples TRBV6-5 to TRBJ1-3; D call uncertain. CDR3 size: 15 residues. CDR1 MNHEY and CDR2 SVGAGI come from the germline V gene. With 2 bases removed from V and 0 bases from J, the gap between germline ends came to 8 bases. CDR3 bases: TGTGCCAGCAGTTACAGGGAGGACTCTGGAAACACCATATATTTT. Amino acid sequence: CASSYREDSGNTIYF.

The table lists this clonotype with many counts. The rearrangement links TRBV7-2 to TRBJ2-3, with D perhaps matching TRBD2 (7 bases). The CDR3 covers 14 residues. Trimming took 1 base from V and 9 from J, leaving 14 bases between them. Germline V gives CDR1 SGHTA, CDR2 FQGNSA. CDR3 protein: CASSLEGQAGTQYF. CDR3 in DNA: TGTGCCAGCAGCTTAGAGGGACAAGCGGGGACGCAGTATTTT. The full variable domain, with the rest looked up from reference TRBV7-2 and TRBJ2-3, is GAGVSQSPSNKVTEKGKDVELRCDPISGHTALYWYRQSLGQGLEFLIYFQGNSAPDKSGLPSDRFSAERTGGSVSTLTIQRTQQEDSAVYLCASSLEGQAGTQYFGPGTRLTVL.

Concerning this clonotype: This may be a read error, as it is one base from a much larger clone. This chain joins TRBV6-2 or TRBV6-3 and TRBJ2-3; D not resolved. CDR1 is MNHEY and CDR2 is SVGEGT in the germline V gene. The CDR3 consists of 11 residues. The CDR3 sequence: CAGSYSDTQYF. The CDR3, as DNA: TGTGCCGGCAGTTACTCAGATACGCAGTATTTT.

The sample holds many counts of this clonotype. The chain carries TRBV15 and TRBJ2-7; D call uncertain. Trimming took off 0 bases at V and 2 bases at J, with 8 bases between the two ends. Per germline, CDR1 LNHNV and CDR2 YYDKDF (reference sequence). This CDR3 has 14 amino acids. DNA of the CDR3: TGTGCCACCAGCAGAGAGGCGGTAGCCTACGAGCAGTACTTC. This translates into CATSREAVAYEQYF.

This clonotype was counted ten times or more. The rearrangement joins TRBV27 to TRBJ1-5; 10 bases agree with TRBD1. Germline V CDR1 and CDR2: MNHEY, SMNVEV (reference sequence). Trimming took 0 bases from V and 7 from J; bases not matched to a gene: 12. This CDR3 region has 18 residues. The CDR3 DNA follows: TGTGCCAGCAGTTTATCCTACCCGCGACAGGGGGCGACCCAGCCCCAGCATTTT. Protein product: CASSLSYPRQGATQPQHF.

Ten or more counts support this clonotype. The rearrangement joins TRBV20-1 to TRBJ2-7; D not certain. Deletions cut 4 bases from V and 9 bases from J, with 16 bases between. Germline CDR1 is DFQATT and CDR2 is SNEGSKA (reference sequence). CDR3 length: 12 residues. Here the CDR3 reads CSAIPGARGQYF. CDR3 DNA sequence: TGCAGTGCTATCCCAGGAGCCCGAGGGCAGTACTTC.

This chain connects TRBV25-1 to TRBJ2-2; D is ambiguous. The CDR3 totals 11 residues. Germline CDR1 and CDR2: MGHDK and SYGVNS. V was pared by 4 bases and J by 8 bases, with 5 bases between. This CDR3 reads CASSVTGELFF. CDR3 nucleotide sequence: TGTGCCAGCAGTGTGACAGGGGAGCTGTTTTTT.

CDR3 region: CASSFSGGPNQPQHF. In DNA form, the CDR3 reads TGTGCCAGCAGTTTCTCAGGGGGCCCCAATCAGCCCCAGCATTTT. V and J are TRBV12-3 or TRBV12-4 and TRBJ1-5, with 8 bases matching TRBD1. V gave up 3 bases and J gave up 3 bases; unmatched junction bases: 4. The CDR3 loop spans 15 amino acids.

This clonotype has just a few counts. The rearrangement links TRBV28 to TRBJ1-5, with D hard to call. This CDR3 has 14 amino acids. The ends were cut back, 8 bases at V and 2 bases at J, with 13 bases in the middle. Per the germline V gene, CDR1 is MDHEN and CDR2 is SYDVKM. The chain's CDR3 is CASLTNGRNQPQHF. The CDR3 DNA follows: TGTGCCAGCTTAACGAACGGTCGCAATCAGCCCCAGCATTTT. Using reference TRBV28 and TRBJ1-5 for the parts outside the CDR3, the full variable domain is DVKVTQSSRYLVKRTGEKVFLECVQDMDHENMFWYRQDPGLGLRLIYFSYDVKMKEKGDIPEGYSVSREKKERFSLILESASTNQTSMYLCASLTNGRNQPQHFGDGTRLSIL.

The sample holds a few counts of this clonotype. V and J are TRBV3-1 and TRBJ2-1; TRBD2 agrees at 14 bases. V lost 4 bases and J lost 7; bases outside the gene matches: 3. CDR1 LGHDT and CDR2 YNNKEL come from the germline V gene (reference sequence). The CDR3 spans 15 residues. As DNA, the CDR3 is TGTGCCAGCAGCCGCGGGACTAGCGGGAGAAATGAGCAGTTCTTC. It translates to CASSRGTSGRNEQFF.

This clonotype was seen many times. V gene TRBV7-3 combines with J gene TRBJ2-1; no firm D call. Germline V gene lookup returns CDR1 SGHTA and CDR2 FQGTGA. The ends were cut back, 0 bases at V and 12 bases at J, with 12 bases in the middle. The CDR3 contains 13 residues. CDR3 DNA sequence: TGTGCCAGCAGCTTAACGCTCACTTCTCCGCAGTTCTTC. Translation gives CASSLTLTSPQFF.

The sample holds many counts of this clonotype. This chain uses TRBV4-3 with TRBJ2-2, with TRBD2 matching 11 bases. This CDR3 comprises 18 residues. Germline-derived CDR1 and CDR2 are LGHNA and YSLEER. Trimming cost V 0 bases and J 1 base; bases outside gene matches: 4. This CDR3 reads CASSQDALAGGNTGELFF. The DNA for the CDR3 is TGCGCCAGCAGCCAAGATGCGCTAGCGGGGGGGAACACCGGGGAGCTGTTTTTT.

This clonotype was counted ten times or more. The CDR3 DNA follows: TGTGCCAGCAGCGCCCCCCCAAACCAAGAGACCCAGTACTTC. Translated, it gives CASSAPPNQETQYF. The rearrangement links TRBV9 to TRBJ2-5; D gene ambiguous. Germline V gene sequence: CDR1 SGDLS, CDR2 YYNGEE. The CDR3 consists of 14 residues. V shed 3 bases and J shed 0 bases, with 9 bases lying between them. Supplemented by reference TRBV9 and TRBJ2-5, the full variable domain reads DSGVTQTPKHLITATGQRVTLRCSPRSGDLSVYWYQQSLDQGLQFLIQYYNGEERAKGNILERFSAQQFPDLHSELNLSSLELGDSALYFCASSAPPNQETQYFGPGTRLLVL.

This clonotype has a count of ten or more. J is TRBJ2-3 and V is TRBV7-9; D might be TRBD2 (5 bases). Germline V CDR1 and CDR2: SEHNR, FQNEAQ (reference sequence). This CDR3 spans 15 amino acids. Deletions cut 4 bases from V and 2 bases from J, with 13 bases between. The CDR3 loop is CASSSRLPPTDTQYF. For the CDR3, the DNA is TGTGCCAGCAGCTCCCGACTACCCCCCACAGATACGCAGTATTTT.

Ten or more counts support this clonotype. J is TRBJ2-7 and V is TRBV24-1; 10 nucleotides line up with TRBD2. V gave up 9 bases and J gave up 6 bases; unmatched junction bases: 10. The CDR3 runs 14 residues. Germline CDR1 reads KGHDR; CDR2 reads SFDVKD. The DNA for the CDR3 is TGTGCCACCCAGACCAAGCGGGAGGGCCTCGAGCAGTACTTC. Amino acids: CATQTKREGLEQYF.

At least ten counts were recorded for this clonotype. The chain carries TRBV20-1 and TRBJ2-7, with 7 nucleotides matching TRBD1. The CDR3 totals 13 residues. Germline CDR1 is DFQATT and CDR2 is SNEGSKA (reference sequence). Trimming cost V 6 bases and J 0 bases; bases outside gene matches: 5. CDR3 sequence (DNA): TGCAGTGCCGCGACAGGGAGCTCCTACGAGCAGTACTTC. It encodes CSAATGSSYEQYF.

This clonotype was seen repeatedly, ten times or more. The chain is built from TRBV7-2 and TRBJ2-5; D unclear. With 1 base removed from V and 5 bases from J, the gap between germline ends came to 8 bases. This CDR3 is built from 13 residues. The germline gives CDR1 SGHTA, CDR2 FQGNSA. CDR3 DNA sequence: TGTGCCAGCAGCTTAGACCCCTCGGAGACCCAGTACTTC. Encoded protein: CASSLDPSETQYF.

This clonotype was recorded at least ten times. The chain recombines TRBV7-6 with TRBJ2-2, with D hard to call. The germline V and J ends were trimmed by 2 bases and 6 bases, with 4 bases remaining between them. The germline V gene has CDR1 SGHVS and CDR2 FNYEAQ. This CDR3 region has 12 residues. The chain's CDR3 is CASSLFSGELFF. CDR3 bases: TGTGCCAGCAGCTTATTTTCCGGGGAGCTGTTTTTT.